Each of the 4 T cell receptor beta chains below was sequenced from the same sample in a study of blood T cell repertoires in COVID-19 (dated by TCRdb to the early 2020s). Libraries came from the immunoSEQ multiplex PCR assay. The immuneACCESS repertoire file appears here via TCRdb, limited to in-frame rearrangements. These files lack a portion of the clones; in checked studies, under half of the deficit traces to unresolved V genes, and the cause of the others is not known. This sample gives around 250,000 clones in total; more than 70% of them show up just once. The ten largest make up 2.5% to 3.5% of the sample. The source material was peripheral blood. These receptors came from a woman aged 18-35 years with acute or convalescent COVID-19.

This chain uses TRBV6-5 with TRBJ1-1; D not resolved. Trimming removed 2 bases from V and 2 bases from J, with 15 bases in between. The CDR3 is made up of 16 amino acids. Germline assignment: CDR1 MNHEY and CDR2 SVGAGI. CDR3 bases: TGTGCCAGCAGTTACCGGGGAGAGAGTGGAAACACTGAAGCTTTCTTT. Amino acid sequence: CASSYRGESGNTEAFF.

In DNA form, the CDR3 reads TGTGCCAGCGGACATCAAGAGACCCAGTACTTC. Encoded protein: CASGHQETQYF. The chain is built from TRBV11-2 and TRBJ2-5, with a possible D match to TRBD1 (5 bases). The germline V and J ends were trimmed by 8 bases and 2 bases, with 6 bases remaining between them. The CDR3 extends over 11 amino acids. Germline CDR1 and CDR2: SGHAT and FQNNGV.

The V and J genes are TRBV6-4 and TRBJ2-5; TRBD1 matches 12 bases. V gave up 8 bases and J gave up 1 base; unmatched junction bases: 11. Germline-derived CDR1 and CDR2 are MRHNA and SNTAGT. There are 17 residues in the CDR3. CDR3 in DNA: TGTGCCAGCCAAGGCTCCGGGACAGGGGGCCCCCAAGAGACCCAGTACTTC. Its protein is CASQGSGTGGPQETQYF.

The chain recombines TRBV19 with TRBJ2-2; TRBD1 might be the D (6 bases). This CDR3 has 15 residues. Germline V CDR1 and CDR2: LNHDA, SQIVND (reference sequence). V dropped 1 base and J dropped 6 bases, with 12 bases sitting between them. The CDR3 reads CASSIGTRQAGELFF. The CDR3 DNA reads TGTGCCAGTAGTATAGGTACCCGACAGGCCGGGGAGCTGTTTTTT.